These 15 T cell receptor beta chains originate from one sample sequenced in a study of early stage breast cancer tumors. Assay: immunoSEQ multiplex PCR; the TCRdb copy retains only in-frame clones and omits some. The table has more than 65,000 clones, roughly 80% seen once; the top ten hold 4.7%. The specimen was blood. Every receptor here comes from a person aged 40-50 years with breast cancer.

The chain links TRBV28 to TRBJ1-4; 11 positions match TRBD1. Germline CDR1 MDHEN, CDR2 SYDVKM. The ends lost 5 bases at V and 6 bases at J; junction bases unmatched: 17. The CDR3 runs 19 residues. The CDR3 nucleotides are TGTGCCAGCAGTGATGTGGACAGGGGGCTTTTAGGGAGGTATGAAAAACTGTTTTTT. This gives the protein CASSDVDRGLLGRYEKLFF.

The genes are TRBV9 and TRBJ1-4; D call uncertain. V gave up 4 bases and J gave up 8 bases, with 12 bases separating them. Germline V gene data show CDR1 as SGDLS and CDR2 as YYNGEE. This CDR3 contains 13 residues. For the CDR3, the DNA is TGTGCCAGCAGCCCCCGCGGATCGGAAAAACTGTTTTTT. This encodes CASSPRGSEKLFF. Full variable domain (rest looked up from reference TRBV9 and TRBJ1-4): DSGVTQTPKHLITATGQRVTLRCSPRSGDLSVYWYQQSLDQGLQFLIQYYNGEERAKGNILERFSAQQFPDLHSELNLSSLELGDSALYFCASSPRGSEKLFFGSGTQLSVL.

The chain links TRBV11-2 to TRBJ2-7; TRBD1 might be the D (5 bases). There are 15 residues in the CDR3. V lost 0 bases, J lost 3 bases, and 12 bases lay in between. Germline V gives CDR1 SGHAT, CDR2 FQNNGV. In DNA, the CDR3 is TGTGCCAGCAGCTTAGAAGGGGTTCGAGGCTACGAGCAGTACTTC. Its protein product is CASSLEGVRGYEQYF. The entire variable domain, with the rest obtained from reference TRBV11-2 and TRBJ2-7, is as follows: EAGVAQSPRYKIIEKRQSVAFWCNPISGHATLYWYQQILGQGPKLLIQFQNNGVVDDSQLPKDRFSAERLKGVDSTLKIQPAKLEDSAVYLCASSLEGVRGYEQYFGPGTRLTVT.

The chain employs TRBV19 and TRBJ2-5; 9 positions match TRBD2. J was trimmed by 4 bases and V by 3 bases; bases with no gene match: 9. The germline V gene has CDR1 LNHDA and CDR2 SQIVND (reference sequence). The CDR3 contains 16 residues. The CDR3 region is CASSITTSGQGETQYF. Written as DNA, the CDR3 is TGTGCCAGTAGTATTACGACTAGCGGACAAGGAGAGACCCAGTACTTC.

The chain recombines TRBV14 with TRBJ2-7, with D tentatively TRBD2 (5 bases). V lost 4 bases, J lost 5 bases, and 9 bases lay in between. Germline V gene sequence: CDR1 SGHDN, CDR2 FVKESK. The CDR3 covers 12 residues. For the CDR3, the DNA is TGTGCCAGCAGCCGCACTAGAAACGAGCAGTACTTC. It translates to CASSRTRNEQYF.

V and J are TRBV27 and TRBJ1-2, with 7 positions matching TRBD1. CDR3 size: 15 residues. Germline CDR1 is MNHEY and CDR2 is SMNVEV (reference sequence). V was pared by 6 bases and J by 4 bases, with 11 bases of the junction left unmatched. Here the CDR3 DNA reads TGTGCCAGCAGCGAAAGACAGGGAGTTGGCTATGGCTACACCTTC. Protein sequence: CASSERQGVGYGYTF.

This rearrangement joins TRBV18 to TRBJ2-1; D not certain. With 2 bases removed from V and 3 bases from J, the gap between germline ends came to 11 bases. The CDR3 runs to 15 residues. Germline CDR1 reads KGHSH; CDR2 reads LQKENI. This chain's CDR3 is CASSPVRTGYNEQFF. The CDR3 DNA reads TGTGCCAGCTCACCAGTAAGGACCGGCTACAATGAGCAGTTCTTC.

As concerns this clone: A read error may account for a junction end that differs from germline. The sample holds other DNA sequences that translate to the same CDR3. V is TRBV30 and J is TRBJ2-7; 9 bases are a match to TRBD2. Germline-derived CDR1 and CDR2 are GTSNPN and SVGIG (reference sequence). The CDR3 extends over 15 amino acids. CDR3 sequence: CACRLAGGLSYEQYF. Written as DNA, the CDR3 is TGTGCCTGCCGTCTGGCGGGAGGGCTTTCCTACGAGCAGTATTTC.

The rearrangement uses TRBV2 and TRBJ1-2; no reliable D call. The germline CDR1 and CDR2 sequences are SNHLY and FYNNEI. V shed 6 bases and J shed 6 bases, with 11 bases lying between them. CDR3 length: 12 residues. The CDR3 sequence is CASRANIDGYTF. Written as DNA, the CDR3 is TGTGCCAGCAGGGCGAACATCGATGGCTACACCTTC.

The chain carries TRBV30 and TRBJ1-1, with 9 bases aligning to TRBD1. CDR1 is GTSNPN and CDR2 is SVGIG in the germline V gene (reference sequence). Trimming at V came to 5 bases and at J to 11 bases, leaving 12 bases not matched to a gene. The CDR3 length is 13 residues. CDR3 DNA: TGTGCCTGGGGGGACAGGGAGCCCTTCCGGGCTTTCTTT. Its protein is CAWGDREPFRAFF.

The chain carries TRBV19 and TRBJ2-7, with a tentative D call TRBD1 (6 bases). The V end lost 6 bases, the J end lost 2 bases, and 14 bases lay between the germline ends. The CDR3 is made up of 14 amino acids. Germline values: CDR1 LNHDA, CDR2 SQIVND (reference sequence). The CDR3 nucleotides read TGTGCCAGTAGGGGCGCAACAGGGCCCTACGAGCAGTACTTC. It is translated as CASRGATGPYEQYF.

This clone was seen only a few times. The genes are TRBV7-9 and TRBJ2-7, with unresolved D. The CDR3 has 11 amino acids. Trimming cost V 7 bases and J 2 bases, with 6 bases left between them. In germline, CDR1 is SEHNR, CDR2 FQNEAQ (reference sequence). DNA for the CDR3: TGTGCCAGCACTACCGCCTACGAGCAGTACTTC. Its protein product is CASTTAYEQYF.

The chain combines TRBV29-1 with TRBJ2-1, with 11 nucleotides matching TRBD2. This CDR3 spans 19 amino acids. V was clipped by 0 bases and J by 2 bases; unmatched bases: 12. Germline values: CDR1 SQVTM, CDR2 ANQGSEA. The CDR3 bases are TGCAGCGTTGAAGATTTGGGACTAGCGGAGTTAAGCGCCTACAATGAGCAGTTCTTC. Protein product: CSVEDLGLAELSAYNEQFF.

The V call is TRBV9, the J call TRBJ2-7; no reliable D call. The CDR3 totals 13 residues. Trimming stripped 4 bases from V and 2 bases from J, with 10 bases between. Germline V gene sequence: CDR1 SGDLS, CDR2 YYNGEE. For the CDR3, the DNA is TGTGCCAGCAGCCCCCAAGGAGCCTACGAGCAGTACTTC. It specifies CASSPQGAYEQYF.

The CDR3 nucleotides read TGTGCCAGCAGCCCAGGGACCTATGGCTACACCTTC. Encoded protein: CASSPGTYGYTF. The chain has TRBV14 and TRBJ1-2, with D possibly being TRBD1 (5 bases). The CDR3 covers 12 residues. Trimming took 4 bases from V and 4 from J, leaving 7 bases between them. CDR1 SGHDN and CDR2 FVKESK come from the germline V gene.